These 17 T cell receptor beta chains were all obtained from the same sample, sequenced in a study of post-analysis software for immune sequencing data. Study-wide findings and caveats: The five TRBV segments detected at higher frequency in patients than in controls included TRBV5-6, TRBV5-1 and TRBV20-1.

No antigen has been identified for these receptors. Each TCR beta cDNA library carried unique molecular identifiers. TCRdb independently ran MiXCR on the PCR reads; one entry per CDR3 protein. Altogether around 710,000 distinct CDR3 sequences are present, 40% to 55% being singletons, with the ten largest covering roughly 4.4%. Material for sequencing was blood. Receptor source: a girl between 10 and 17 years old with multiple sclerosis.

This clonotype has a handful of counts. V gene TRBV15 combines with J gene TRBJ2-5; TRBD1 agrees at 7 bases. The V and J ends lost 2 bases and 4 bases, in that order; junction bases with no gene match: 10. The CDR3 loop spans 16 amino acids. Germline lookup yields CDR1 LNHNV and CDR2 YYDKDF (reference sequence). The CDR3 is CATSRPAGQVRETQYF. CDR3 bases: TGTGCCACCAGCAGACCCGCCGGACAGGTCCGAGAGACCCAGTACTTC.

This clonotype was seen a handful of times. This rearrangement joins TRBV20-1 to TRBJ2-7, with 10 bases matching TRBD2. Trimming removed 4 bases from V and 1 base from J; junction bases left unmatched: 4. CDR1 and CDR2 (germline): DFQATT, SNEGSKA (reference sequence). The CDR3 covers 14 residues. The CDR3 protein is CSAKPGLASYEQYF. As DNA, the CDR3 is TGCAGTGCTAAACCGGGACTAGCGTCCTACGAGCAGTACTTC.

The V call is TRBV12-3 or TRBV12-4, the J call TRBJ2-7; 8 nucleotides match TRBD1. The CDR3 totals 15 residues. The trim removed 5 bases at V and 0 bases at J, leaving 6 bases unmatched. The CDR3 protein is CASSADRASSYEQYF. DNA for the CDR3: TGTGCCAGCAGTGCGGACAGGGCGAGCTCCTACGAGCAGTACTTC.

This clonotype was detected a few times. The V gene is TRBV6-5, the J gene TRBJ2-4; tentatively, D is TRBD1 (5 bases). CDR1 and CDR2 (germline): MNHEY, SVGAGI. Trimming cost V 8 bases and J 4 bases, with 12 bases left between them. The CDR3 consists of 13 residues. This chain's CDR3 is CASAPQGKNIQYF. The CDR3 coding sequence is TGTGCCAGCGCCCCGCAGGGAAAAAACATTCAGTACTTC.

This clonotype was picked up a small number of times. CDR3 residues: CRPRGIAGEKETQYF. The CDR3 DNA is TGCCGTCCTAGGGGGATAGCGGGTGAGAAAGAGACCCAGTACTTC. This chain connects TRBV20-1 to TRBJ2-5; tentative D call: TRBD2 (7 bases). Germline-derived CDR1 and CDR2 are DFQATT and SNEGSKA (reference sequence). This CDR3 has 15 amino acids.

This clonotype showed up just a few times. The chain carries TRBV3-1 and TRBJ2-4; TRBD2 matches at 11 bases. The J call may be incorrect, as the DNA end agrees better with TRBJ2-7. Germline CDR1 reads LGHDT; CDR2 reads YNNKEL (reference sequence). The CDR3 totals 14 residues. Here the CDR3 DNA reads TGTGCCAGCAGCCCGGGACTAGCGGTCCACGAGCAGTACTTC. It translates to CASSPGLAVHEQYF.

The chain couples TRBV20-1 to TRBJ2-4; 7 bases are shared with TRBD1. The junction had 11 bases not matched to a gene; V was cut back by 6 bases and J by 15 bases. The CDR3 is 11 residues long. Germline V gives CDR1 DFQATT, CDR2 SNEGSKA (reference sequence). CDR3 sequence: CSAPTGNERYF. CDR3 nucleotide sequence: TGCAGTGCCCCGACAGGGAACGAGCGGTACTTC.

The V and J genes are TRBV9 and TRBJ2-7; D may match TRBD1 or TRBD2 (5 bases each). Trimming took 3 bases from V and 5 from J, leaving 12 bases between them. The CDR3 runs to 13 residues. Germline V gene lookup returns CDR1 SGDLS and CDR2 YYNGEE. CDR3 amino acids: CASSAGPGHEQYF. CDR3 DNA: TGTGCCAGCAGCGCGGGACCAGGGCACGAGCAGTACTTC. The variable domain in full, with the rest retrieved from reference TRBV9 and TRBJ2-7, is DSGVTQTPKHLITATGQRVTLRCSPRSGDLSVYWYQQSLDQGLQFLIQYYNGEERAKGNILERFSAQQFPDLHSELNLSSLELGDSALYFCASSAGPGHEQYFGPGTRLTVT.

Points on this clonotype: Since a much larger clone is just one base distant, this may be a read error. The chain employs TRBV7-6 and TRBJ2-7; 11 nucleotides align to TRBD2. The J call is doubtful: the DNA matches TRBJ2-5 better. This CDR3 is built from 12 residues. Germline V lookup: CDR1 SGHVS, CDR2 FNYEAQ. DNA of the CDR3: TGTGTCAGCAGGACTAGCGGGGAGACCCAGTACTTC. It codes for CVSRTSGETQYF.

The rearrangement uses TRBV14 and TRBJ2-7, with D possibly being TRBD1 (6 bases). Looked up from germline, CDR1 is SGHDN and CDR2 is FVKESK. V shed 0 bases and J shed 1 base, with 16 bases lying between them. The CDR3 is made up of 17 amino acids. In DNA form, the CDR3 reads TGTGCCAGCAGCCAAGATATAGGGACACGAAAATCCTACGAGCAGTACTTC. It yields the protein CASSQDIGTRKSYEQYF.

The gene calls are TRBV7-6 and TRBJ2-7, with 8 nucleotides matching TRBD1. Germline V gene lookup returns CDR1 SGHVS and CDR2 FNYEAQ. This CDR3 spans 13 amino acids. The junction had 9 bases not matched to a gene; V was cut back by 5 bases and J by 9 bases. CDR3 sequence (DNA): TGTGCCAGCAGCAGGGGACAGGATCGAACGCAGTACTTC. It yields the protein CASSRGQDRTQYF. Combining the CDR3 with reference TRBV7-6 and TRBJ2-7 gives the whole variable domain GAGVSQSPRYKVTKRGQDVALRCDPISGHVSLYWYRQALGQGPEFLTYFNYEAQQDKSGLPNDRFSAERPEGSISTLTIQRTEQRDSAMYRCASSRGQDRTQYFGPGTRLTVT.

This clonotype was detected only a few times. The CDR3 nucleotides are TGCGCCAGCAGCCTTGAATGGGAGACCCAGTACTTC. Protein sequence: CASSLEWETQYF. The rearrangement uses TRBV5-1 and TRBJ2-5; unclear D gene. The CDR3 consists of 12 residues. The V and J ends lost 4 bases and 5 bases respectively, with 9 bases between them. CDR1 is SGHRS and CDR2 is YFSETQ in the germline V gene.

The chain links TRBV4-1 to TRBJ2-3, with no clear D. Trimming stripped 0 bases from V and 4 bases from J, with 8 bases between. The CDR3 is made up of 14 amino acids. Germline-derived CDR1 and CDR2 are MGHRA and YSYEKL. This chain's CDR3 is CASSQEGRPDTQYF. As DNA, the CDR3 is TGCGCCAGCAGCCAAGAGGGTAGGCCAGATACGCAGTATTTT.

This clonotype was counted only a few times. This CDR3 is CSAGAPTGRGQPQHF. The CDR3, as DNA: TGCAGTGCTGGGGCCCCGACAGGGAGAGGACAGCCCCAGCATTTT. The chain uses TRBV20-1 and TRBJ1-5; 7 nucleotides agree with TRBD1. This CDR3 has 15 amino acids. In germline, CDR1 is DFQATT, CDR2 SNEGSKA (reference sequence). J lost 7 bases, V lost 5 bases, and 14 bases had no gene match.

CDR3 sequence: CASSYSEGLQTQYF. The CDR3 DNA reads as TGTGCCAGCAGTTACTCGGAAGGGCTGCAGACCCAGTACTTC. The rearrangement links TRBV6-6 to TRBJ2-5; the D is unclear. Per germline, CDR1 MNHNY and CDR2 SVGAGI (reference sequence). The CDR3 sequence is 14 residues long. V lost 0 bases and J lost 6, with 11 bases in between.

This chain connects TRBV5-6 to TRBJ2-5; 10 nucleotides line up with TRBD1. The ends lost 1 base at V and 11 bases at J; junction bases unmatched: 20. This CDR3 is built from 18 residues. Germline CDR1 reads SGHDT; CDR2 reads YYEEEE. The CDR3 here is CASSLRGQGTAPGNEQYF. For the CDR3, the DNA is TGTGCCAGCAGCTTGCGGGGACAGGGGACCGCACCGGGGAATGAGCAGTACTTC.

The chain recombines TRBV4-1 with TRBJ1-2; no firm D call. The CDR3 consists of 14 residues. Trimming took off 0 bases at V and 2 bases at J, with 7 bases between the two ends. Germline V gene data show CDR1 as MGHRA and CDR2 as YSYEKL. The CDR3 nucleotides are TGCGCCAGCAGCCAAGAAGGAGGGAACTATGGCTACACCTTC. Its translation: CASSQEGGNYGYTF.